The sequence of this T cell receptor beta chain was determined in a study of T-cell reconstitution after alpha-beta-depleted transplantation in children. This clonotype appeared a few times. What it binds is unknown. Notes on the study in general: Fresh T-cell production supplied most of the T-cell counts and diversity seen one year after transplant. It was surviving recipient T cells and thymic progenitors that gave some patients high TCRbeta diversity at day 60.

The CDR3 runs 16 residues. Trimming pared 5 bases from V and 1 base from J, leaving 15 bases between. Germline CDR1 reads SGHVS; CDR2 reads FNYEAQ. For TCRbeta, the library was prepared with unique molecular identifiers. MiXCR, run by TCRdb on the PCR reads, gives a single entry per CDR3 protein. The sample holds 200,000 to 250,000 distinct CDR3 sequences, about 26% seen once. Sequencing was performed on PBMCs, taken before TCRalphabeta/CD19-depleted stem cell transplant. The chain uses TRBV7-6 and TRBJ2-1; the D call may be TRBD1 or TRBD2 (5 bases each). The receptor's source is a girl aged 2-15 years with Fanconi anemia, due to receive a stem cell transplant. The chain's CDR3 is CASSLSSGRSYNEQFF. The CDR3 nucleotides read TGTGCCAGCAGCCTCTCATCGGGGCGGTCCTACAATGAGCAGTTCTTC.